The clone carrying this T cell receptor (beta chain) was seen many times. Its matching antigen is unknown. The CDR3 end falls 3 residues outside the read, so it is completed with the germline J gene. The sample belongs to a study of T cell clonality in common variable immunodeficiency. Points from the study as a whole: Compared with controls, CVID subjects had fewer shared TCRbeta clones. CVID subjects had higher TCRbeta clonality than healthy controls, most marked in about a third.

The V end was cut by 4 bases, the J end by 2 bases, with 10 bases between. The CDR3 sequence is 14 residues long. Method: immunoSEQ multiplex PCR; TCRdb's copy keeps in-frame clones and lacks some. The sample contains 45,000 to 60,000 clones, none of them singletons. The source is a person aged 18 to 70 in good health. Sequences were obtained from peripheral blood mononuclear cells. V is TRBV12-3 or TRBV12-4 and J is TRBJ2-3; possibly TRBD2 for D (5 bases). The CDR3: CASSSGSITDTQYF. The CDR3 bases that were read are TGTGCCAGCAGTTCGGGGTCCATCACAGATACG.